This T cell receptor beta chain is drawn from a study of blood T cell repertoires in COVID-19 (dated by TCRdb to the early 2020s). About the study as a whole: The collaborator samples originated in the United States, Italy and Spain and spanned the acute and convalescent phases of COVID-19. The prospective study material was composed of cDNA or gDNA derived from T cells, B-cell-depleted T cells, or PBMCs. Deeply sampled blood TCRbeta repertoires from subjects exposed to, actively infected with, or recovered from COVID-19 were included in the dataset. The repertoires were released in a freely available public database intended as a resource for research on the immune response to SARS-CoV-2. Samples came from the ongoing ImmuneRACE study (first 160 participants) plus 1,254 subjects from 6 global collaborators. The sample metadata nearly always contained a de-identified subject ID, COVID-19 status, age in years and sex. HLA class I and class II types, where available, came from metadata supplied by the sample provider rather than from assay-based typing.

TCRbeta CDR3 regions were amplified from genomic DNA using the immunoSEQ Assay, a bias-controlled multiplex PCR. As for how the authors treated the data: The number of nucleated cells in each sample was estimated by amplification of reference gene primers within the assay. To quantify the absolute abundance of each unique TCRbeta CDR3 rearrangement, sequence reads were collapsed and filtered. Productive Simpson clonality was computed per sample as the square root of Simpson's diversity index over productive rearrangements. TCRdb re-hosts the immuneACCESS table, in-frame sequences only. Its copies lack some clones; in the studies checked, an unresolved V gene accounts for under half of them, and the cause for the rest is not known. The D gene and trimming were derived from the DNA, and the V and J assignments and clone size from that table. Counted in this sample were a few hundred thousand clones; around 88% of them appeared once. The top ten hold over 6% of the sample.

Remarks on this clone: Its binding antigen is unknown. Base qualities are not at hand, and no much larger clone is one base apart.

Overall results and qualifications from the work: How much clinical and demographic metadata was included differed by source and by participant, and the metadata was provided uncurated.

Its CDR3 holds 15 amino acids, cysteine through phenylalanine. Only CDR3 DNA remains: 45 bases, in frame from the first base. The germline ends are 14 bases apart after V is trimmed by 2 bases and J by 4 bases. From a lookup of the germline V gene, CDR1 and CDR2 are KGHSH and LQKENI. Enrolling through a virtual design, the prospective study's participants ranged in age from about 18 to 100 years and lived across around 25 United States geographic areas. To assign participants to cohorts, the prospective study relied on clinical history that participants themselves reported in a screening survey and a study questionnaire. Recovered participants in ImmuneRACE Cohort 3 were defined by two consecutive negative NP/OP PCR tests, clearance by a healthcare professional, or resolution of symptoms. In the prospective study, mobile phlebotomists collected whole blood, serum and a nasopharyngeal or oropharyngeal swab from each participant. Participants in the prospective study had the option to provide additional blood draws and questionnaires over an approximately 2-month period. Prospective study blood samples were shipped either frozen or at room temperature before DNA extraction.

The V and J genes are TRBV18 and TRBJ1-2; the D gene lacks a confident call. The sequence was collected from a woman between 40 and 55 years old who had recovered from COVID-19. The sequenced material came from PBMCs or T cells enriched from blood (not recorded which). CDR3 sequence: CASSPRQDFSYGYTF. The DNA reads as follows: TGTGCCAGCTCACCAAGGCAAGACTTCTCCTATGGCTACACCTTC.